Shown below are 26 T cell receptor beta chains from a single sample sequenced in a study of cytomegalovirus exposure and HLA in healthy donors. The PCR was carried out with 60 Vbeta primers and 13 Jbeta primers. Only in-frame clones appear in the TCRdb table, and some are missing; sequencing was by immunoSEQ multiplex PCR. Counted here are about 160,000 clones, more than 80% occurring once; the ten biggest clones make up 13%. The sample was PBMCs. These TCRs come from a woman aged 45 to 65 in good health and CMV-seronegative.

This chain connects TRBV18 to TRBJ2-7; 8 nucleotides agree with TRBD1. Germline V gene lookup returns CDR1 KGHSH and CDR2 LQKENI. The CDR3 runs 14 residues. J gave up 7 bases and V 3 bases, and 8 bases lay outside the gene matches. The CDR3 DNA sequence: TGTGCCAGCTCACCGCAGGACAGGGCTGGGGAGCAGTACTTC. This gives the protein CASSPQDRAGEQYF.

The chain has TRBV18 and TRBJ2-3; 7 bases align to TRBD2. Trimming removed 4 bases from V and 3 bases from J; junction bases left unmatched: 10. The length of the CDR3 is 16 residues. CDR1 and CDR2 (germline): KGHSH, LQKENI. This CDR3 reads CASSLKRSGTTDTQYF. The CDR3 region has the DNA TGTGCCAGCTCACTTAAAAGGAGCGGGACGACAGATACGCAGTATTTT.

The genes are TRBV6-4 and TRBJ2-7; tentative D call: TRBD2 (5 bases). The CDR3 has 17 residues. The germline V gene has CDR1 MRHNA and CDR2 SNTAGT. V was clipped by 0 bases and J by 4 bases, with 19 bases between them. This CDR3 is CASSDSKGDNVGYEQYF. CDR3 nucleotides: TGTGCCAGCAGTGACTCGAAGGGAGACAACGTCGGTTACGAGCAGTACTTC.

The genes are TRBV7-2 and TRBJ2-3, with TRBD2 as a possible D gene (5 bases). Germline V CDR1 and CDR2: SGHTA, FQGNSA. This CDR3 is 15 amino acids long. The germline V and J ends were trimmed by 6 bases and 0 bases, with 13 bases remaining between them. The CDR3 loop reads CASSLRAGSTDTQYF. CDR3 DNA: TGTGCCAGCAGTTTGCGGGCCGGGAGCACAGATACGCAGTATTTT.

The V gene is TRBV30, the J gene TRBJ2-3; 8 bases fit TRBD2. The CDR3 has 13 residues. Germline assignment: CDR1 GTSNPN and CDR2 SVGIG (reference sequence). V gave up 5 bases and J gave up 0 bases; unmatched junction bases: 1. This CDR3 reads CAWERESTDTQYF. The CDR3 nucleotides read TGTGCCTGGGAGCGGGAGAGCACAGATACGCAGTATTTT.

This clone has just one count. The CDR3 loop is CASTADRGPDGYTF. DNA for the CDR3: TGTGCCAGTACCGCGGACAGGGGGCCTGATGGCTACACCTTC. The J gene is TRBJ1-2, the V gene TRBV19; 11 nucleotides match TRBD1. V lost 7 bases and J lost 6; bases outside the gene matches: 7. Germline CDR1 reads LNHDA; CDR2 reads SQIVND (reference sequence). The length of the CDR3 is 14 residues.

This clone was counted a few times. J is TRBJ1-2 and V is TRBV6-6; no reliable D call. The CDR3 is 11 residues long. Germline V lookup: CDR1 MNHNY, CDR2 SVGAGI (reference sequence). Trimming cost V 5 bases and J 7 bases, with 8 bases left between them. The CDR3, as DNA: TGTGCCAGCAGTCCCAACGGTGGCTACACCTTC. This encodes CASSPNGGYTF.

The chain carries TRBV7-9 and TRBJ1-2; tentative D call: TRBD1 (6 bases). Germline CDR1 SEHNR, CDR2 FQNEAQ (reference sequence). CDR3 length: 12 residues. Trimming removed 5 bases at V and 7 bases at J, with 11 bases between. This chain's CDR3 is CASSHDRLGYTF. The CDR3 DNA is TGTGCCAGCAGCCACGACAGGCTTGGCTACACCTTC.

The chain uses TRBV7-9 and TRBJ2-7; TRBD1 matches 12 bases. V shed 7 bases, J shed 7 bases, and the junction held 11 bases outside the gene matches. The germline CDR1 and CDR2 sequences are SEHNR and FQNEAQ (reference sequence). This CDR3 has 15 residues. The CDR3 protein is CASTNMGQGAGEQYF. Here the CDR3 DNA reads TGTGCCAGCACCAATATGGGACAGGGGGCTGGAGAGCAGTACTTC.

The rearrangement uses TRBV6-5 and TRBJ1-1; TRBD1 matches 12 bases. J lost 7 bases, V lost 4 bases, and 4 bases had no gene match. Germline CDR1 MNHEY, CDR2 SVGAGI. This CDR3 region has 14 residues. The CDR3, as DNA: TGTGCCAGCAGTTCGGGGACAGGGGGCCGTGAAGCTTTCTTT. Amino acids: CASSSGTGGREAFF.

CDR3 nucleotides: TGTGCCTGGTTGGGAGAGGACTATGGCTACACCTTC. Amino acids: CAWLGEDYGYTF. The chain carries TRBV30 and TRBJ1-2, with D hard to call. The CDR3 runs to 12 residues. Germline-derived CDR1 and CDR2 are GTSNPN and SVGIG (reference sequence). V lost 5 bases to trimming and J lost 3 bases, with 10 bases between them.

This chain connects TRBV2 to TRBJ2-2; TRBD2 matches 8 bases. J was trimmed by 1 base and V by 7 bases; bases with no gene match: 2. The length of the CDR3 is 14 residues. In germline, CDR1 is SNHLY, CDR2 FYNNEI. CDR3 in DNA: TGTGCCAGCAAACTAGCGGAGAACACCGGGGAGCTGTTTTTT. Translating gives CASKLAENTGELFF.

The CDR3 loop reads CASTASPGTGGEQYF. The CDR3 bases are TGTGCCAGCACCGCGTCCCCCGGGACAGGGGGCGAGCAGTACTTC. The chain joins TRBV2 to TRBJ2-7; 11 positions agree with TRBD1. The junction had 11 bases not matched to a gene; V was cut back by 7 bases and J by 6 bases. Germline CDR1 is SNHLY and CDR2 is FYNNEI. There are 15 residues in the CDR3.

The gene calls are TRBV15 and TRBJ1-2; maybe TRBD1 (5 bases). V shed 5 bases and J shed 0 bases, with 13 bases lying between them. Germline CDR1 reads LNHNV; CDR2 reads YYDKDF (reference sequence). CDR3 length equals 15 residues. This CDR3 reads CATSGIGEANYGYTF. CDR3 sequence (DNA): TGTGCCACCAGCGGAATAGGGGAGGCTAACTATGGCTACACCTTC.

V is TRBV30 and J is TRBJ2-1, with D possibly matching TRBD1 (6 bases). The CDR3 is made up of 11 amino acids. Germline V gene lookup returns CDR1 GTSNPN and CDR2 SVGIG (reference sequence). Trimming cost V 8 bases and J 7 bases, with 12 bases left between them. CDR3 nucleotide sequence: TGTGCCGGGTTCAGGGGTAATGAGCAGTTCTTC. As protein: CAGFRGNEQFF.

The chain links TRBV13 to TRBJ2-5; perhaps TRBD1 as D (5 bases). The CDR3 consists of 14 residues. V lost 1 base, J lost 2 bases, and 8 bases lay in between. CDR1 and CDR2 from the germline V gene are PRHDT and FYEKMQ (reference sequence). The CDR3 protein is CASSLDRRQETQYF. The CDR3 DNA sequence: TGTGCCAGCAGCTTAGACAGGCGTCAAGAGACCCAGTACTTC.

The chain couples TRBV6-1 to TRBJ2-4; TRBD1 matches at 8 bases. The J call may not be correct, given that the DNA end is closer to TRBJ2-1. The CDR3 runs 14 residues. Per the germline V gene, CDR1 is MNHNS and CDR2 is SASEGT. CDR3 coding DNA: TGTGCCAGCAGCGGGACAGGAGTAAAAAACATTCAGTTCTTC. As protein: CASSGTGVKNIQFF.

The J gene is TRBJ2-1, the V gene TRBV28, with 8 bases identical to TRBD1. J lost 8 bases, V lost 7 bases, and 13 bases had no gene match. The CDR3 covers 15 residues. Germline V gene lookup returns CDR1 MDHEN and CDR2 SYDVKM. CDR3 in DNA: TGTGCCAGCACCCCAGCTCGACAGGGGATGGATGAGCAGTTCTTC. Its translation: CASTPARQGMDEQFF.

This clone was seen only once. V usage is TRBV2 and J usage is TRBJ2-5, with a weak D call TRBD1 (6 bases). The better agreement between TRBJ2-7 and the DNA end casts doubt on the J call. Per the germline V gene, CDR1 is SNHLY and CDR2 is FYNNEI. This CDR3 spans 14 amino acids. The CDR3 region has the DNA TGTGCCAGCTCATCAGACAGGAGCTCCTACGAGCAGTACTTC. Its translation is CASSSDRSSYEQYF.

The CDR3 DNA sequence: TGTGCCAGTAGTCCAGGACTAGGTGTCTACGAGCAGTACTTC. Protein: CASSPGLGVYEQYF. The genes are TRBV19 and TRBJ2-7; 7 nucleotides align to TRBD2. The CDR3 runs 14 residues. Germline CDR1 reads LNHDA; CDR2 reads SQIVND (reference sequence). V dropped 5 bases and J dropped 3; count of bases not matched to a gene: 7.

This chain uses TRBV7-9 with TRBJ2-6; weak D call: TRBD2 (5 bases). Germline values: CDR1 SEHNR, CDR2 FQNEAQ (reference sequence). Trimming left V 5 bases short and J 1 base short, with 9 bases between. This CDR3 has 15 amino acids. Written as DNA, the CDR3 is TGTGCCAGCAGCACGCGGACTTCTGGGGCCAACGTCCTGACTTTC. Protein: CASSTRTSGANVLTF.

V usage is TRBV27 and J usage is TRBJ1-2; 7 bases match TRBD1. This CDR3 is built from 14 residues. With 3 bases clipped from V and 8 bases from J, the junction kept 9 bases outside the gene matches. CDR1 is MNHEY and CDR2 is SMNVEV in the germline V gene (reference sequence). The CDR3 nucleotides read TGTGCCAGCAGTTTCTGGACAGGCTCGGGGGGCTACACCTTC. It is translated as CASSFWTGSGGYTF.

As concerns this clone: This specimen includes other DNA sequences encoding the same CDR3. CDR3 residues: CASSLEGQGNTEAFF. The CDR3 bases are TGCGCCAGCAGCTTGGAGGGACAGGGGAACACTGAAGCTTTCTTT. The genes are TRBV5-1 and TRBJ1-1, with TRBD1 identical over 9 bases. With 0 bases clipped from V and 1 base from J, the junction kept 1 base outside the gene matches. There are 15 residues in the CDR3. Looked up from germline, CDR1 is SGHRS and CDR2 is YFSETQ.

The rearrangement joins TRBV7-9 to TRBJ2-2; D possibly corresponds to TRBD1 (6 bases). The germline V gene has CDR1 SEHNR and CDR2 FQNEAQ (reference sequence). The CDR3 is made up of 15 amino acids. V gave up 1 base and J gave up 5 bases, with 11 bases separating them. The DNA of the CDR3 is TGTGCCAGCAGCTTAGACCTTCAGGGGACCGGGGAGCTGTTTTTT. Translation: CASSLDLQGTGELFF. Supplemented by reference TRBV7-9 and TRBJ2-2, the full variable domain reads DTGVSQNPRHKITKRGQNVTFRCDPISEHNRLYWYRQTLGQGPEFLTYFQNEAQLEKSRLLSDRFSAERPKGSFSTLEIQRTEQGDSAMYLCASSLDLQGTGELFFGEGSRLTVL.

The V call is TRBV11-2, the J call TRBJ1-4; D is ambiguous. CDR1 and CDR2 from the germline V gene are SGHAT and FQNNGV. Trimming took off 6 bases at V and 8 bases at J, with 16 bases between the two ends. CDR3 size: 14 residues. CDR3: CASSVSVEREKLFF. CDR3 DNA sequence: TGTGCCAGCAGTGTCAGCGTAGAGAGGGAAAAACTGTTTTTT.

This clone was detected only a few times. The chain combines TRBV28 with TRBJ1-6; D unclear. The length of the CDR3 is 17 residues. V was trimmed by 3 bases and J by 9 bases, leaving 21 bases between them. CDR1 is MDHEN and CDR2 is SYDVKM in the germline V gene. This CDR3 reads CASSLGGAPLSGSPLHF. DNA for the CDR3: TGTGCCAGCAGTTTGGGAGGAGCCCCTCTCTCGGGTTCACCCCTCCACTTT.